This T cell receptor beta chain emerged from a study of shared clonotypes between healthy human individuals. Germline V gives CDR1 MNHEY, CDR2 SMNVEV (reference sequence). The CDR3 has 12 amino acids. V lost 7 bases to trimming and J lost 8 bases, with 9 bases between them. Here immunoSEQ multiplex PCR was the method, and the copy in TCRdb shows in-frame clones only, minus some. This table holds 2,100,000 or so clones, almost 96% found once. The sequenced sample consisted of naive CD4+ T cells sorted from blood. Documented subset: CD45RA+ positively selected. This sequence was found in a man aged 18 to 29 in good health. The chain is built from TRBV27 and TRBJ1-6; D remains unclear. The DNA for the CDR3 is TGTGCCAGCAACATGAAGGATTCACCCCTCCACTTT. It yields the protein CASNMKDSPLHF.